The 32 T cell receptor beta chains presented below share a single source sample, sequenced in a study of OX40 agonist ivuxolimab in advanced cancers. Profiling relied on immunoSEQ multiplex PCR, and the TCRdb table lists in-frame clones only, not all of them. Found here are approximately 56,000 clones, roughly four fifths of them singletons; the top ten hold 0.69%. The sequencing here drew on CD4+ or CD8+ T cells sorted from blood, taken in a trial of the OX40 agonist ivuxolimab. The receptors originated from an adult with an advanced solid tumor such as melanoma, head and neck, liver or kidney cancer.

The rearrangement uses TRBV10-3 and TRBJ2-1; the match to TRBD2 covers 9 bases. The V and J ends lost 8 bases and 3 bases, in that order; junction bases with no gene match: 8. Germline CDR1 reads ENHRY; CDR2 reads SYGVKD. The CDR3 is 15 residues long. CDR3 in amino acids: CAIQGRGGNYNEQFF. The CDR3 DNA is TGTGCCATCCAAGGGCGGGGGGGAAACTACAATGAGCAGTTCTTC.

This chain connects TRBV14 to TRBJ1-6; D remains ambiguous. The CDR3 has 14 residues. V was clipped by 3 bases and J by 14 bases, with 17 bases between them. From germline, CDR1 is SGHDN and CDR2 FVKESK. The CDR3 loop is CASSQVNSLWALHF. The CDR3 nucleotides read TGTGCCAGCAGCCAGGTTAACAGCCTTTGGGCCCTCCACTTT.

This clone appeared once. V is TRBV5-6 and J is TRBJ1-2; 8 bases align to TRBD1. Germline CDR1 SGHDT, CDR2 YYEEEE. This CDR3 has 16 amino acids. V shed 0 bases, J shed 3 bases, and the junction held 7 bases outside the gene matches. In DNA, the CDR3 is TGTGCCAGCAGCTTGGGCAGGGGGCTAACGGACTATGGCTACACCTTC. Its protein is CASSLGRGLTDYGYTF.

V and J are TRBV2 and TRBJ2-7, with 14 bases that match TRBD2. The CDR3 contains 15 residues. Germline CDR1 reads SNHLY; CDR2 reads FYNNEI. V was pared by 6 bases and J by 6 bases, with 7 bases of the junction left unmatched. CDR3 residues: CASRPGLAGGGEQYF. In DNA, the CDR3 is TGTGCCAGCAGACCCGGACTAGCGGGGGGCGGCGAGCAGTACTTC. The full variable domain, completed using reference TRBV2 and TRBJ2-7, is EPEVTQTPSHQVTQMGQEVILRCVPISNHLYFYWYRQILGQKVEFLVSFYNNEISEKSEIFDDQFSVERPDGSNFTLKIRSTKLEDSAMYFCASRPGLAGGGEQYFGPGTRLTVT.

The gene calls are TRBV12-5 and TRBJ2-1; D ambiguous. The CDR3 loop spans 12 amino acids. The V gene's germline CDR1 is LGHNT and CDR2 FRNRAP. With 7 bases removed from V and 5 bases from J, the gap between germline ends came to 9 bases. The CDR3 bases are TGTGCTAGTGCCCCCTATGACAATGAGCAGTTCTTC. Amino acid sequence: CASAPYDNEQFF.

To note about this clone: At one end, the junction sequence differs from germline, possibly due to a read error. The chain recombines TRBV2 with TRBJ2-7; D gene unclear. The CDR3 is 13 residues long. Germline loops: CDR1 SNHLY, CDR2 FYNNEI. In DNA form, the CDR3 reads TGTGCCAGCGGTGAGCCATTCTCCTACGAGCAGTACTTC. This gives the protein CASGEPFSYEQYF.

This clone appeared once. The chain employs TRBV21-1 and TRBJ2-1; the table's D call, TRBD2, has no DNA check behind it. TRBV21-1 is shown as a pseudogene. The CDR3 has 15 amino acids. The chain's CDR3 is CASSHTSGAYNEQFF. CDR3 bases: TGTGCCAGCAGCCATACTAGCGGGGCCTACAATGAGCAGTTCTTC.

On this clone itself: At one boundary the junction diverges from the germline segment, which might be a read error. The chain joins TRBV5-1 to TRBJ1-1, with a tentative D call TRBD1 (6 bases). CDR1 and CDR2 from the germline V gene are SGHRS and YFSETQ. This CDR3 is built from 14 residues. CDR3 sequence (DNA): TGCGCCAGCAGCTTACAGGGACGGAACACTGAAGTTTTCTTT. Translation gives CASSLQGRNTEVFF.

The chain combines TRBV6-6 with TRBJ1-1; D is possibly TRBD1 (5 bases). Germline V gives CDR1 MNHNY, CDR2 SVGAGI (reference sequence). This CDR3 has 14 residues. Between the trimmed V and J ends, which lost 8 bases and 8 bases, there was a span of 21 bases. The CDR3 nucleotides read TGTGCCAGCGGCCCACTTTCCCAGGGAGGCGAAGCTTTCTTT. Translation: CASGPLSQGGEAFF.

V gene TRBV11-3 combines with J gene TRBJ2-2; possible D gene TRBD2, 7 bases. Trimming took 2 bases from V and 7 from J, leaving 11 bases between them. Germline loops: CDR1 SGHNT, CDR2 YENEEA. The CDR3 is 14 residues long. CDR3 coding DNA: TGTGCCAGCAGCTTAAGGGGGGGCAGCGGGGAGCTGTTTTTT. Its protein product is CASSLRGGSGELFF.

The chain has TRBV6-4 and TRBJ2-1; D perhaps matches TRBD1 (5 bases). The CDR3 has 13 residues. The germline CDR1 and CDR2 sequences are MRHNA and SNTAGT. Trimming removed 4 bases from V and 9 bases from J, with 13 bases in between. The chain's CDR3 is CASSGQGGSEQFF. CDR3 sequence (DNA): TGTGCCAGCAGTGGGCAGGGTGGTTCTGAGCAGTTCTTC.

The CDR3 here is CASSSSHNEQFF. The CDR3 region has the DNA TGTGCCAGCAGCTCTTCTCACAATGAGCAGTTCTTC. V gene TRBV11-3 combines with J gene TRBJ2-1; D unresolved. This CDR3 has 12 amino acids. The ends were cut back, 4 bases at V and 5 bases at J, with 6 bases in the middle. Germline CDR1 and CDR2: SGHNT and YENEEA.

This clone was seen only a few times. J is TRBJ1-6 and V is TRBV25-1, with D perhaps matching TRBD1 (6 bases). The CDR3 consists of 16 residues. Trimming shortened V by 0 bases and J by 2 bases, and 8 bases separated the two germline ends. From germline, CDR1 is MGHDK and CDR2 SYGVNS. The CDR3 is CASSEYGDTYNSPLHF. CDR3 bases: TGTGCCAGCAGTGAATATGGGGACACCTATAATTCACCCCTCCACTTT.

This rearrangement joins TRBV5-1 to TRBJ2-3; 10 bases align to TRBD2. The CDR3 is 16 residues long. Germline loops: CDR1 SGHRS, CDR2 YFSETQ. Losses at the gene ends were 2 bases for V and 6 bases for J; bases not matched to a gene: 9. The CDR3 sequence is CASSFPSGGLSDTQYF. The CDR3 coding sequence is TGCGCCAGCAGCTTTCCTAGCGGGGGATTGAGTGATACGCAGTATTTT.

V usage is TRBV14 and J usage is TRBJ1-2, with 9 positions matching TRBD1. V dropped 4 bases and J dropped 5; count of bases not matched to a gene: 8. Germline V gene data show CDR1 as SGHDN and CDR2 as FVKESK. CDR3 size: 15 residues. CDR3 in amino acids: CASSPRGQGPYGYTF. As DNA, the CDR3 is TGTGCCAGCAGCCCTAGGGGACAGGGACCATATGGCTACACCTTC.

This chain uses TRBV6-4 with TRBJ2-2, with 7 bases lining up with TRBD2. Germline values: CDR1 MRHNA, CDR2 SNTAGT. The CDR3 totals 14 residues. V shed 8 bases, J shed 3 bases, and the junction held 6 bases outside the gene matches. As DNA, the CDR3 is TGTGCCAGCCCCACTAGCGCCCACACCGGGGAGCTGTTTTTT. This encodes CASPTSAHTGELFF.

This chain connects TRBV6-1 to TRBJ1-6, with D perhaps matching TRBD1 (5 bases). This CDR3 is built from 13 residues. Germline lookup yields CDR1 MNHNS and CDR2 SASEGT. V dropped 6 bases and J dropped 10 bases, with 13 bases sitting between them. The CDR3 reads CASRSGKGSPLHF. In DNA form, the CDR3 reads TGTGCCAGCAGATCAGGGAAGGGATCACCCCTCCACTTT.

The V gene is TRBV6-1, the J gene TRBJ2-4; 7 bases match TRBD1. The CDR3 loop spans 16 amino acids. V gave up 1 base and J gave up 11 bases; unmatched junction bases: 14. Looked up from germline, CDR1 is MNHNS and CDR2 is SASEGT. CDR3 amino acids: CASSEGLRQGNRVQYF. In DNA form, the CDR3 reads TGTGCCAGCAGTGAAGGTCTCCGACAGGGCAATAGGGTTCAGTACTTC.

The chain recombines TRBV19 with TRBJ2-7, with a possible D match to TRBD2 (6 bases). Looked up from germline, CDR1 is LNHDA and CDR2 is SQIVND (reference sequence). With 6 bases removed from V and 3 bases from J, the gap between germline ends came to 15 bases. This CDR3 has 14 residues. Written as DNA, the CDR3 is TGTGCCAGTAGACCCCGACTAGGACACTACGAGCAGTACTTC. Protein sequence: CASRPRLGHYEQYF. The entire variable domain, with the rest obtained from reference TRBV19 and TRBJ2-7, is as follows: DGGITQSPKYLFRKEGQNVTLSCEQNLNHDAMYWYRQDPGQGLRLIYYSQIVNDFQKGDIAEGYSVSREKKESFPLTVTSAQKNPTAFYLCASRPRLGHYEQYFGPGTRLTVT.

CDR3 amino acids: CASSLSRGVRREMGQYF. CDR3 nucleotide sequence: TGTGCCAGCAGCTTATCCCGCGGAGTCCGGAGGGAGATGGGGCAGTACTTC. The rearrangement links TRBV7-8 to TRBJ2-7; maybe TRBD2 (6 bases). The CDR3 consists of 17 residues. V gave up 2 bases and J gave up 9 bases, with 26 bases separating them. From germline, CDR1 is SGHVS and CDR2 FQNEAQ.

The chain recombines TRBV5-1 with TRBJ1-1; D might be TRBD1 (6 bases). CDR1 SGHRS and CDR2 YFSETQ come from the germline V gene. The CDR3 loop spans 16 amino acids. The V end was cut by 4 bases, the J end by 1 base, with 17 bases between. The CDR3 bases are TGCGCCAGCAGCCCCTCCAGGGACATCGCGAACACTGAAGCTTTCTTT. Its protein product is CASSPSRDIANTEAFF.

The rearrangement uses TRBV7-6 and TRBJ2-4; perhaps D is TRBD1 or TRBD2 (5 bases each). Trimming cost V 3 bases and J 7 bases, with 16 bases left between them. Germline V gene sequence: CDR1 SGHVS, CDR2 FNYEAQ. The CDR3 is made up of 15 amino acids. The CDR3: CASSFRDGEGNIQYF. The CDR3 DNA reads as TGTGCCAGCAGCTTCCGGGACGGCGAGGGTAACATTCAGTACTTC.

A single count supports this clone. The chain recombines TRBV5-1 with TRBJ1-4; perhaps TRBD1 as D (6 bases). This CDR3 comprises 15 residues. Between the trimmed V and J ends, which lost 4 bases and 2 bases, there was a span of 12 bases. Germline CDR1 SGHRS, CDR2 YFSETQ. CDR3 sequence reads: CASSPTGITNEKLFF. In nucleotides, the CDR3 is TGCGCCAGCAGCCCGACAGGAATTACTAATGAAAAACTGTTTTTT.

With respect to this clone: One end of the junction is discordant with germline, which a read error may explain. Distinct nucleotide sequences in the sample also encode this CDR3. This chain uses TRBV7-2 with TRBJ1-2; TRBD1 might be the D (5 bases). The germline CDR1 and CDR2 sequences are SGHTA and FQGNSA. The CDR3 totals 16 residues. The CDR3 is CASSTQGTAVRVGYTF. The CDR3 nucleotides read TGTGCCAGCAGCACTCAGGGTACCGCCGTTCGTGTGGGCTATACCTTC.

The chain links TRBV4-1 to TRBJ2-5; possible D gene TRBD1, 5 bases. The V and J ends lost 0 bases and 1 base respectively, with 18 bases between them. This CDR3 has 18 residues. Per the germline V gene, CDR1 is MGHRA and CDR2 is YSYEKL. DNA for the CDR3: TGCGCCAGCAGCCAAGAGGGGTCAGGGATCGGTCGCCAAGAGACCCAGTACTTC. Encoded protein: CASSQEGSGIGRQETQYF.

The CDR3 sequence is CASGPVNDYTF. For the CDR3, the DNA is TGTGCCAGCGGGCCAGTGAATGACTACACCTTC. The chain carries TRBV7-9 and TRBJ1-2; D is unclear. Per germline, CDR1 SEHNR and CDR2 FQNEAQ (reference sequence). The V end was cut by 8 bases, the J end by 10 bases, with 14 bases between. The CDR3 contains 11 residues.

The J gene is TRBJ2-7, the V gene TRBV10-3, with 9 nucleotides matching TRBD1. Germline lookup yields CDR1 ENHRY and CDR2 SYGVKD. The V and J ends lost 6 bases and 3 bases, in that order; junction bases with no gene match: 6. The CDR3 has 14 residues. The CDR3 sequence: CAISRTGVGYEQYF. For the CDR3, the DNA is TGTGCCATCAGCCGGACAGGGGTGGGCTACGAGCAGTACTTC.

The gene calls are TRBV10-3 and TRBJ2-1; D might be TRBD2 (6 bases). Germline V CDR1 and CDR2: ENHRY, SYGVKD. V was clipped by 2 bases and J by 7 bases, with 15 bases between them. This CDR3 has 15 amino acids. CDR3 in amino acids: CAISEDGAGLNEQFF. CDR3 bases: TGTGCCATCAGTGAGGACGGGGCTGGACTAAATGAGCAGTTCTTC.

This clone was picked up a small number of times. This chain connects TRBV29-1 to TRBJ2-7; a possible D gene is TRBD2 (5 bases). Germline CDR1 is SQVTM and CDR2 is ANQGSEA. The CDR3 is 12 amino acids. Trimming took 6 bases from V and 4 from J, leaving 13 bases between them. CDR3 amino acids: CSVLDGKYEQYF. CDR3 coding DNA: TGCAGCGTGCTGGACGGGAAATACGAGCAGTACTTC.

As for this clone: This specimen includes other DNA sequences encoding the same CDR3. This rearrangement joins TRBV6-5 to TRBJ1-2; D is unclear. Per germline, CDR1 MNHEY and CDR2 SVGAGI. The CDR3 extends over 12 amino acids. Trimming left V 3 bases short and J 2 bases short, with 4 bases between. Here the CDR3 DNA reads TGTGCCAGCAGTTATGGAAACTATGGCTACACCTTC. Protein product: CASSYGNYGYTF.

This chain uses TRBV5-1 with TRBJ2-3; the match to TRBD2 covers 16 bases. Germline V gene data show CDR1 as SGHRS and CDR2 as YFSETQ. J was trimmed by 4 bases and V by 3 bases; bases with no gene match: 2. This CDR3 spans 16 amino acids. CDR3 sequence reads: CASSSGTSGGADTQYF. CDR3 DNA: TGCGCCAGCAGCTCAGGGACTAGCGGGGGGGCAGATACGCAGTATTTT.

V and J are TRBV7-3 and TRBJ2-3; 8 nucleotides match TRBD2. Losses at the gene ends were 5 bases for V and 4 bases for J; bases not matched to a gene: 11. Germline lookup yields CDR1 SGHTA and CDR2 FQGTGA. CDR3 length: 16 residues. This CDR3 reads CASSRTGTSGSDTQYF. The DNA of the CDR3 is TGTGCCAGCAGCCGCACCGGGACTAGTGGGTCAGATACGCAGTATTTT. Variable domain in full (rest from reference TRBV7-3 and TRBJ2-3): GAGVSQTPSNKVTEKGKYVELRCDPISGHTALYWYRQSLGQGPEFLIYFQGTGAADDSGLPNDRFFAVRPEGSVSTLKIQRTERGDSAVYLCASSRTGTSGSDTQYFGPGTRLTVL.